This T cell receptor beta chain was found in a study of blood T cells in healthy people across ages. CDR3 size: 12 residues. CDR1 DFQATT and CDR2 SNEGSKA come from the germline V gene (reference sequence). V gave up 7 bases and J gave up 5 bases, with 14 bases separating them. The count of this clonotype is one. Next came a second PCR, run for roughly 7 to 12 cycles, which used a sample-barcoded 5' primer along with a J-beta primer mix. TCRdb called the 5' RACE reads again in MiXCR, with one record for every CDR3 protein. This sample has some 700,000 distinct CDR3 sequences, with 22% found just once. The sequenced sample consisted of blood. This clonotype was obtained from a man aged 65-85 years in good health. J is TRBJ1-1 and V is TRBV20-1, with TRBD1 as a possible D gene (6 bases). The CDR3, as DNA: TGCAGTGTCCTTAGGGGGGGTACTGAAGCTTTCTTT. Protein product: CSVLRGGTEAFF.